This T cell receptor (beta chain) comes out of a study of cytomegalovirus exposure and HLA in healthy donors. This clone was found once. V lost 2 bases, J lost 6 bases, and 10 bases stayed unmatched. Germline CDR1 and CDR2: MNHEY and SVGAGI. This CDR3 spans 16 amino acids. The study ran its PCR with 60 Vbeta and 13 Jbeta primers. TCRdb's copy holds only in-frame clones and misses some; the assay was immunoSEQ multiplex PCR. The sample carries 150,000 to 200,000 clones, 83% recorded once. The rearrangement links TRBV6-5 to TRBJ2-7; 10 positions agree with TRBD1. This clonotype originated in a man aged 45-65 years in good health and CMV-seronegative. The sequenced sample consisted of PBMCs. The CDR3 protein is CASSYDVAGTGVEQYF. Here the CDR3 DNA reads TGTGCCAGCAGTTACGACGTTGCCGGGACAGGGGTCGAGCAGTACTTC.